Shown below are 15 T cell receptor beta chains from a single sample sequenced in a study of blood T cell repertoires in COVID-19. This table comes from immunoSEQ multiplex PCR, and its TCRdb copy is limited to in-frame clones, with some not included. The sample has a few hundred thousand clones, about four fifths seen once. The specimen sequenced was PBMCs or T cells enriched from blood (not recorded which). These receptors came from a man aged 35-49 years who had been exposed to COVID-19.

The CDR3 region has the DNA TGTGCCAGCAGCTTGGAGGGGAGGCCCTACGAGCAGTACTTC. It codes for CASSLEGRPYEQYF. This chain joins TRBV5-4 and TRBJ2-7, with D perhaps matching TRBD2 (6 bases). The V and J ends lost 0 bases and 2 bases respectively, with 9 bases between them. CDR3 length: 14 amino acids. CDR1 and CDR2 from the germline V gene are SGHNT and YYREEE (reference sequence).

This clone was recorded only once. The chain links TRBV7-2 to TRBJ1-6, with unresolved D. The germline CDR1 and CDR2 sequences are SGHTA and FQGNSA. The CDR3 loop spans 18 amino acids. V lost 2 bases, J lost 5 bases, and 19 bases lay in between. Here the CDR3 reads CASSLLGKASGHNSPLHF. DNA for the CDR3: TGTGCCAGCAGCTTATTAGGAAAGGCATCAGGTCATAATTCACCCCTCCACTTT.

V gene TRBV7-2 combines with J gene TRBJ1-6; TRBD1 matches at 8 bases. This CDR3 is built from 15 residues. Germline-derived CDR1 and CDR2 are SGHTA and FQGNSA. V was pared by 2 bases and J by 9 bases, with 6 bases of the junction left unmatched. CDR3 sequence reads: CASSLMRQGPSPLHF. CDR3 bases: TGTGCCAGCAGCTTAATGAGACAGGGGCCTTCACCCCTCCACTTT.

The rearrangement joins TRBV18 to TRBJ2-5; D is unresolved. V was trimmed by 6 bases and J by 5 bases, leaving 13 bases between them. Germline V gene lookup returns CDR1 KGHSH and CDR2 LQKENI. The length of the CDR3 is 13 residues. DNA for the CDR3: TGTGCCAGCTCCCTATACGAGGCGGAGACCCAGTACTTC. Amino acids: CASSLYEAETQYF.

This clone was detected ten times or more. The chain carries TRBV6-5 and TRBJ2-7, with 7 bases that match TRBD1. From germline, CDR1 is MNHEY and CDR2 SVGAGI. J lost 2 bases, V lost 6 bases, and 10 bases had no gene match. This CDR3 is built from 15 residues. DNA of the CDR3: TGTGCCAGCAGAAACAAGGGACAGAACCCCTACGAGCAGTACTTC. This encodes CASRNKGQNPYEQYF.

V gene TRBV6-5 combines with J gene TRBJ2-7; 11 bases align to TRBD2. V was clipped by 8 bases and J by 4 bases; unmatched bases: 7. This CDR3 comprises 14 residues. Germline CDR1 reads MNHEY; CDR2 reads SVGAGI. DNA of the CDR3: TGTGCCAGCGGGGGGACTAGCGGATGGTACGAGCAGTACTTC. Translation gives CASGGTSGWYEQYF.

This sequence joins TRBV9 and TRBJ1-2; 7 nucleotides match TRBD1. V was clipped by 0 bases and J by 8 bases; unmatched bases: 13. The germline V gene encodes CDR1 SGDLS and CDR2 YYNGEE. The CDR3 sequence is 16 residues long. The CDR3 DNA reads TGTGCCAGCAGCGTAGGGGGCCAGGGGGAATATCGGGGCTACACCTTC. Translated, it gives CASSVGGQGEYRGYTF.

The J gene is TRBJ1-5, the V gene TRBV19; D may be TRBD1 (5 bases). The CDR3 spans 16 residues. Germline CDR1 and CDR2: LNHDA and SQIVND (reference sequence). Trimming took 1 base from V and 9 from J, leaving 19 bases between them. As DNA, the CDR3 is TGTGCCAGTAGTATAGTTGGGCAGGGCGGTCGTGGGCCCCAGCATTTT. It specifies CASSIVGQGGRGPQHF.

The CDR3 here is CASSPRGSETQYF. The CDR3 DNA is TGTGCCAGCTCACCTAGGGGGTCGGAGACCCAGTACTTC. J is TRBJ2-5 and V is TRBV18; TRBD1 is a possible D gene (6 bases). Per germline, CDR1 KGHSH and CDR2 LQKENI. The CDR3 has 13 amino acids. V lost 3 bases to trimming and J lost 5 bases, with 10 bases between them.

The chain uses TRBV7-9 and TRBJ2-6; TRBD2 might be the D (5 bases). The CDR3 extends over 14 amino acids. The V and J ends lost 7 bases and 6 bases respectively, with 13 bases between them. Germline CDR1 is SEHNR and CDR2 is FQNEAQ (reference sequence). Here the CDR3 reads CASTEGRTANVLTF. The CDR3 DNA reads as TGTGCCAGCACCGAAGGGAGAACGGCCAACGTCCTGACTTTC.

V gene TRBV10-1 combines with J gene TRBJ2-3; the D gene is possibly TRBD1 (5 bases). The CDR3 has 15 residues. The germline V and J ends were trimmed by 7 bases and 3 bases, with 17 bases remaining between them. The germline CDR1 and CDR2 sequences are WNHNN and SYGVQD (reference sequence). CDR3 region: CASIKTGFPTDTQYF. DNA of the CDR3: TGCGCCAGCATTAAAACAGGTTTTCCAACAGATACGCAGTATTTT.

The chain combines TRBV4-1 with TRBJ2-6; possibly TRBD2 for D (5 bases). This CDR3 comprises 19 residues. The V and J ends lost 9 bases and 0 bases respectively, with 24 bases between them. Per germline, CDR1 MGHRA and CDR2 YSYEKL. The DNA of the CDR3 is TGCGCCAGTCAAATAGGATTGCAGCGGATGAGCTCTGGGGCCAACGTCCTGACTTTC. Protein sequence: CASQIGLQRMSSGANVLTF.

This clone was picked up a small number of times. V usage is TRBV7-9 and J usage is TRBJ1-4; unclear D gene. Germline assignment: CDR1 SEHNR and CDR2 FQNEAQ (reference sequence). Trimming removed 1 base from V and 0 bases from J, with 6 bases in between. This CDR3 contains 15 residues. The CDR3 protein is CASSLERATNEKLFF. For the CDR3, the DNA is TGTGCCAGCAGCTTAGAGAGAGCAACTAATGAAAAACTGTTTTTT.

This clone has only one observation. This chain joins TRBV27 and TRBJ2-1; D is undetermined. Germline loops: CDR1 MNHEY, CDR2 SMNVEV (reference sequence). The ends were cut back, 6 bases at V and 5 bases at J, with 11 bases in the middle. The CDR3 covers 13 residues. CDR3: CASRPNTNNEQFF. The CDR3 DNA sequence: TGTGCCAGCAGGCCCAACACCAACAATGAGCAGTTCTTC.

This rearrangement joins TRBV6-5 to TRBJ2-5, with TRBD2 identical over 11 bases. CDR3 size: 13 residues. The junction had 3 bases not matched to a gene; V was cut back by 5 bases and J by 7 bases. CDR1 MNHEY and CDR2 SVGAGI come from the germline V gene. The CDR3 loop reads CASSLAGGVTQYF. CDR3 coding DNA: TGTGCCAGCAGTCTAGCGGGAGGTGTGACCCAGTACTTC.